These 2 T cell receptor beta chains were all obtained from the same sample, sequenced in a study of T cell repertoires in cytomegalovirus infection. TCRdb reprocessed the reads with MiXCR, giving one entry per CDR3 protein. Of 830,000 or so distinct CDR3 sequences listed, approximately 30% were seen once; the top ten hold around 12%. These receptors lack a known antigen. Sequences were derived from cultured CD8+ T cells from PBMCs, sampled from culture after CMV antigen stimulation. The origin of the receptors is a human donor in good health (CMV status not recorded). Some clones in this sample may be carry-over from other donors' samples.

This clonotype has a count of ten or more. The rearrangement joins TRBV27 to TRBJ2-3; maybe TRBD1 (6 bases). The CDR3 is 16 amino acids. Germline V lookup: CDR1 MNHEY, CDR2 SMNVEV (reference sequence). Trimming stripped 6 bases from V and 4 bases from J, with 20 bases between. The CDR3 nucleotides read TGTGCCAGCAGCCCTAGCTACAGGGCTGGCGCAGATACGCAGTATTTT. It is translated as CASSPSYRAGADTQYF.

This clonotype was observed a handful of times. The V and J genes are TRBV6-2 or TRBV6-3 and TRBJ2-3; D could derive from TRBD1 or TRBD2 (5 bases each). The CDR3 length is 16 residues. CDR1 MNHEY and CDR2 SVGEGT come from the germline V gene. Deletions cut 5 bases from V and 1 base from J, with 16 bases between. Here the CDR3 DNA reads TGTGCCAGCAGTCTCCTAATGGGGGTGGGCACAGATACGCAGTATTTT. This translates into CASSLLMGVGTDTQYF.